Below, 5 T cell receptor beta chains from the same sample are listed, as sequenced in a study of CD8+CD57+ T cells in acquired aplastic anemia (dated by TCRdb to 2016 to 2019). Expansion of CD8+CD57+ cells had been shown by flow cytometry in the patients chosen for sequencing. Sequencer: Illumina HiSeq 2000. Genomic DNA served as template for TCR beta VDJ combination and CDR3 sequence profiling. Starting from the raw public reads, TCRdb applied fastp trimming at Q25, assembled clones with MiXCR and retained in-frame beta chains. One record per CDR3 amino acid sequence lists the most common genes and DNA. This sample holds roughly 280,000 distinct CDR3 sequences; 45% to 65% were observed only once. The leading ten clones occupy approximately 1.2% of the sample. Input material: sorted CD4+, CD8+, or CD8+CD57+ T cells (not recorded which) from PBMCs. These receptor sequences come from a human donor with aplastic anemia.

The rearrangement uses TRBV5-1 and TRBJ1-1; D ambiguous. The CDR3 is 15 residues long. Germline V gene sequence: CDR1 SGHRS, CDR2 YFSETQ. V lost 9 bases, J lost 3 bases, and 21 bases lay in between. The CDR3 nucleotides are TGCGCCACTTCAATGGGCGGACGGAAAGACACTGAAGCTTTCTTT. It translates to CATSMGGRKDTEAFF.

The rearrangement uses TRBV7-8 and TRBJ1-2; D perhaps matches TRBD1 (6 bases). Trimming shortened V by 0 bases and J by 8 bases, and 22 bases separated the two germline ends. Germline V lookup: CDR1 SGHVS, CDR2 FQNEAQ. The CDR3 totals 17 residues. CDR3 in amino acids: CASSLAGGSPGTMGYTF. DNA of the CDR3: TGTGCCAGCAGCTTAGCGGGGGGCTCACCGGGTACTATGGGCTACACCTTC. Filled out from reference TRBV7-8 and TRBJ1-2, the complete variable domain reads GAGVSQSPRYKVAKRGQDVALRCDPISGHVSLFWYQQALGQGPEFLTYFQNEAQLDKSGLPSDRFFAERPEGSVSTLKIQRTQQEDSAVYLCASSLAGGSPGTMGYTFGSGTRLTVV.

The genes are TRBV2 and TRBJ1-4, with 8 bases that match TRBD1. The V gene's germline CDR1 is SNHLY and CDR2 FYNNEI. This CDR3 is built from 13 residues. V was clipped by 8 bases and J by 6 bases; unmatched bases: 5. CDR3 sequence: CASRRQGYEKLFF. CDR3 DNA sequence: TGTGCCAGCCGGAGACAGGGGTATGAAAAACTGTTTTTT.

This clonotype was observed a few times. In DNA form, the CDR3 reads TGTGCCAGCAGCCGGGGAGGGGAGGGCTCACCCCTCCACTTT. Encoded protein: CASSRGGEGSPLHF. V and J are TRBV9 and TRBJ1-6, with D tentatively TRBD1 (5 bases). V was cut by 4 bases and J by 10 bases, with 15 bases left in between. The CDR3 totals 14 residues. Germline assignment: CDR1 SGDLS and CDR2 YYNGEE.

With respect to this clonotype: At one end, the junction sequence differs from germline, possibly due to a read error. The V and J genes are TRBV7-2 and TRBJ2-5, with TRBD1 identical over 9 bases. Germline V gives CDR1 SGHTA, CDR2 FQGNSA. The CDR3 extends over 15 amino acids. The chain's CDR3 is CASSLRDRAQGTQYF. The CDR3 DNA sequence: TGCGCCAGCAGCCTCCGGGACAGGGCCCAAGGGACCCAGTACTTC. The whole variable domain, filled in from reference TRBV7-2 and TRBJ2-5, reads GAGVSQSPSNKVTEKGKDVELRCDPISGHTALYWYRQSLGQGLEFLIYFQGNSAPDKSGLPSDRFSAERTGGSVSTLTIQRTQQEDSAVYLCASSLRDRAQGTQYFGPGTRLLVL.